These 27 T cell receptor beta chains came from one sample sequenced in a study of T cell clonality in common variable immunodeficiency. Assay used: immunoSEQ multiplex PCR; TCRdb lists only in-frame clones, some missing. The record shows about 66,000 clones for this sample, with no singletons present. Source material: peripheral blood mononuclear cells. All receptors come from a person between 18 and 70 years old in good health.

At least ten counts were recorded for this clone. The read stops 3 residues short of the end of the CDR3; the missing end is completed from the germline J gene. This chain uses TRBV19 with TRBJ2-7; D is possibly TRBD1 (5 bases). The CDR3 has 15 residues. V lost 5 bases and J 2 bases, leaving 16 bases between the germline ends. Germline CDR1 and CDR2: LNHDA and SQIVND (reference sequence). The CDR3 spells CASSPGLGVAYEQYF. CDR3 bases read: TGTGCCAGTAGTCCGGGTTTAGGGGTCGCCTACGAG.

This clone appeared many times. The CDR3 extends 3 residues past the end of the read, so its final part is completed from the germline J gene. V usage is TRBV6-2 or TRBV6-3 and J usage is TRBJ2-3, with 13 bases fitting TRBD2. The CDR3 totals 16 residues. V shed 5 bases and J 1 base; nucleotides not matched to a gene: 3. In germline, CDR1 is MNHEY, CDR2 SVGEGT. CDR3 in amino acids: CASSRGLAGRTDTQYF. Partial CDR3 DNA: TGTGCCAGCAGTCGGGGACTAGCGGGACGCACAGATACG.

This clone has a count of ten or more. The read halts 3 residues ahead of the CDR3 end, with the missing end drawn from the germline J gene. V is TRBV5-1 and J is TRBJ2-6; 10 bases line up with TRBD1. The CDR3 is 18 residues long. The J segment lost 2 bases and the V segment lost 2 bases, leaving 7 bases of the junction unmatched. The germline V gene has CDR1 SGHRS and CDR2 YFSETQ. CDR3 region: CASSFLGQGSPGANVLTF. The CDR3 DNA, read in part, is TGCGCCAGCAGCTTCTTGGGACAGGGGAGTCCTGGGGCCAACGTC.

This clone came up many times. The read terminates 3 residues before the CDR3 end, so the remaining end is supplied by the germline J gene. This chain uses TRBV19 with TRBJ2-7; 7 bases map to TRBD1. V was clipped by 9 bases and J by 0 bases; unmatched bases: 5. There are 13 residues in the CDR3. CDR1 and CDR2 from the germline V gene are LNHDA and SQIVND (reference sequence). The CDR3: CASSRDSSYEQYF. Partial CDR3 DNA: TGTGCCAGCTCACGGGACAGCTCCTACGAG.

This clone has a count of ten or more. The read comes to an end 3 residues before the CDR3 does, leaving the germline J gene to fill in the end. This chain connects TRBV5-6 to TRBJ2-1; D gene uncertain. Trimming pared 3 bases from V and 9 bases from J, leaving 13 bases between. The germline CDR1 and CDR2 sequences are SGHDT and YYEEEE. The CDR3 runs 13 residues. The sequenced part of the CDR3 DNA is TGTGCCAGCAGCTCCGGAATAGCTGGTGAG. It is translated as CASSSGIAGE. In full, the CDR3 is CASSSGIAGEQFF.

In its sample, this clone was seen many times. The read stops 3 residues short of the end of the CDR3; the missing end is completed from the germline J gene. The chain uses TRBV30 and TRBJ2-2, with TRBD1 matching over 9 bases. This CDR3 is built from 14 residues. J was trimmed by 7 bases and V by 3 bases; bases with no gene match: 6. CDR1 and CDR2 from the germline V gene are GTSNPN and SVGIG (reference sequence). This CDR3 is CAWSRDRAVGELFF. CDR3 bases read: TGTGCCTGGAGCAGGGACAGGGCTGTCGGGGAG. Based on the CDR3 plus reference TRBV30 and TRBJ2-2, the full variable domain is SQTIHQWPATLVQPVGSPLSLECTVEGTSNPNLYWYRQAAGRGLQLLFYSVGIGQISSEVPQNLSASRPQDRQFILSSKKLLLSDSGFYLCAWSRDRAVGELFFGEGSRLTVL.

This clone was seen ten or more times. The part of the CDR3 DNA that was read is TGTGCCAGCAGTTTATCGGGGGGGAGGAGGACCGGGGAG. Residues: CASSLSGGRRTGE. The whole CDR3 protein reads CASSLSGGRRTGELFF. The chain joins TRBV12-3 or TRBV12-4 to TRBJ2-2, with 8 bases that match TRBD2. The missing CDR3 end, 3 residues past where the read stops, is filled in from the germline J gene. Unmatched junction bases numbered 7, after V lost 2 bases and J lost 5 bases. This CDR3 contains 16 residues.

This clone came up many times. The DNA ends 3 residues before the CDR3 does, and the rest of the CDR3 is filled in from the germline J gene. The chain links TRBV20-1 to TRBJ1-2; D perhaps matches TRBD1 (5 bases). This CDR3 has 11 amino acids. In germline, CDR1 is DFQATT, CDR2 SNEGSKA (reference sequence). V was clipped by 7 bases and J by 3 bases, with 9 bases between them. The CDR3 loop is CSEQGDYGYTF. The DNA read from the CDR3 is TGCAGTGAGCAGGGAGACTATGGC.

In this sample, this clone turned up many times. Coverage ceases 3 residues before the CDR3 finishes, and the germline J gene fills in the end. This sequence joins TRBV30 and TRBJ2-5; D unresolved. The CDR3 extends over 12 amino acids. CDR1 and CDR2 (germline): GTSNPN, SVGIG (reference sequence). With 0 bases removed from V and 6 bases from J, the gap between germline ends came to 8 bases. The DNA read from the CDR3 is TGTGCCTGGAGTGTAATTGGGCAGACC. Protein: CAWSVIGQT. The entire CDR3 protein is CAWSVIGQTQYF.

This clone was picked up many times. Sequencing ends 3 residues short of the CDR3 end; the germline J gene provides the rest. The chain combines TRBV20-1 with TRBJ2-1, with D perhaps TRBD2 (5 bases). CDR3 length: 16 amino acids. Looked up from germline, CDR1 is DFQATT and CDR2 is SNEGSKA (reference sequence). Trimming took 1 base from V and 4 from J, leaving 17 bases between them. The covered CDR3 bases are TGCAGTGCTAGAGTTTTAAGGGCTAGCAATTACAATGAG. Amino acid sequence: CSARVLRASNYNE. The complete CDR3 reads CSARVLRASNYNEQFF.

This clone occurred many times. The CDR3 goes on 3 residues after the read ends, and that part is filled in from the germline J gene. V gene TRBV19 combines with J gene TRBJ2-3; 8 bases line up with TRBD2. With 4 bases clipped from V and 6 bases from J, the junction kept 6 bases outside the gene matches. This CDR3 contains 14 residues. Germline V gene lookup returns CDR1 LNHDA and CDR2 SQIVND (reference sequence). The sequenced CDR3 bases are TGTGCCAGTAGTACCGCCGGACTAGCTGATACG. Its protein is CASSTAGLADT. The whole CDR3 protein is CASSTAGLADTQYF.

The table lists this clone with many counts. The CDR3 end lies 3 residues beyond the end of the read and is filled in from the germline J gene. The chain couples TRBV5-3 to TRBJ1-4, with TRBD1 as a possible D gene (5 bases). TRBV5-3 falls under the ORF class, with uncertain function. Between the trimmed V and J ends, which lost 4 bases and 0 bases, there was a span of 22 bases. This CDR3 has 19 amino acids. The sequenced part of the CDR3 DNA is TGTGCCAGAAGCCAGACTGCCAGGGTGGAGGAAACAACTAATGAAAAA. Amino acids: CARSQTARVEETTNEK. The whole CDR3 is CARSQTARVEETTNEKLFF.

The table lists this clone with many counts. The read is 3 residues too short to cover the CDR3 end, so that end is filled in from the germline J gene. The V gene is TRBV30, the J gene TRBJ2-3; 11 bases map to TRBD2. CDR3 length: 17 amino acids. V dropped 5 bases and J dropped 6; count of bases not matched to a gene: 16. Germline V gene data show CDR1 as GTSNPN and CDR2 as SVGIG (reference sequence). Here the CDR3 reads CAWDDSSGRAMSDTQYF. The sequenced CDR3 bases are TGTGCCTGGGACGACAGTAGCGGGAGGGCCATGTCGGATACG.

This clone has ten or more counts. The read finishes 3 residues shy of the CDR3 end, and the germline J gene is used to complete it. The V and J genes are TRBV20-1 and TRBJ1-5; weak D call: TRBD1 (6 bases). CDR1 is DFQATT and CDR2 is SNEGSKA in the germline V gene (reference sequence). Trimming removed 4 bases from V and 4 bases from J, with 17 bases in between. The CDR3 has 15 residues. The part of the CDR3 DNA that was read is TGCAGTGCTAACCGGGACACCCAGGGGAATCAGCCC. Amino acids: CSANRDTQGNQP. The complete CDR3 protein is CSANRDTQGNQPQHF.

This clone was seen ten or more times. The read ends 3 residues shy of where the CDR3 ends; the end is completed using the germline J gene. V and J are TRBV29-1 and TRBJ2-1, with 9 nucleotides matching TRBD2. Germline CDR1 reads SQVTM; CDR2 reads ANQGSEA. There are 13 residues in the CDR3. V lost 7 bases to trimming and J lost 6 bases; unmatched junction nucleotides: 7. The sequenced CDR3 bases are TGCAGCGCCGTAGCGGGAGCGGGCAATGAG. Its translation is CSAVAGAGNE. The CDR3 as a whole reads CSAVAGAGNEQFF.

This clone came up many times. The CDR3 goes on 3 residues after the read ends, and that part is filled in from the germline J gene. The V call is TRBV6-2 or TRBV6-3, the J call TRBJ2-1; D possibly corresponds to TRBD2 (6 bases). The length of the CDR3 is 14 residues. The germline CDR1 and CDR2 sequences are MNHEY and SVGEGT. The V gene lost 5 bases and the J gene lost 7 bases, with 15 bases spanning the gap. CDR3 bases read: TGTGCCAGCAGTCCGGGACTCCGGTGGAATGAG. The encoded protein is CASSPGLRWNE. The CDR3 reads in full as CASSPGLRWNEQFF.

This clone showed up many times. This CDR3 is CASSAAGHFNNEQFF. The part of the CDR3 DNA that was read is TGTGCCAGTAGTGCCGCGGGTCATTTTAACAATGAG. The chain joins TRBV19 to TRBJ2-1, with a tentative D call TRBD2 (5 bases). Sequencing ends 3 residues short of the CDR3 end; the germline J gene provides the rest. Trimming took 5 bases from V and 5 from J, leaving 16 bases between them. The CDR3 totals 15 residues. Germline V gene data show CDR1 as LNHDA and CDR2 as SQIVND (reference sequence). The variable domain in full, with the rest retrieved from reference TRBV19 and TRBJ2-1, is DGGITQSPKYLFRKEGQNVTLSCEQNLNHDAMYWYRQDPGQGLRLIYYSQIVNDFQKGDIAEGYSVSREKKESFPLTVTSAQKNPTAFYLCASSAAGHFNNEQFFGPGTRLTVL.

This clone showed up many times. The read stops 3 residues short of the end of the CDR3; the missing end is completed from the germline J gene. The J gene is TRBJ2-1, the V gene TRBV20-1; TRBD2 aligns across 10 bases. With 2 bases clipped from V and 9 bases from J, the junction kept 10 bases outside the gene matches. The CDR3 is made up of 15 amino acids. From germline, CDR1 is DFQATT and CDR2 SNEGSKA (reference sequence). Partial CDR3 DNA: TGCAGTGCTAGACCGCCTACTAGCGGGGTAGGTGAG. Amino acid sequence: CSARPPTSGVGE. The entire CDR3 protein is CSARPPTSGVGEQFF.

This clone has a handful of counts. The read halts 3 residues ahead of the CDR3 end, with the missing end drawn from the germline J gene. This chain links TRBV6-4 with TRBJ2-7; TRBD2 is a possible D gene (7 bases). Trimming left V 6 bases short and J 5 bases short, with 20 bases between. The CDR3 is 15 amino acids. Per the germline V gene, CDR1 is MRHNA and CDR2 is SNTAGT. CDR3: CASSVGGGAENEQYF. CDR3 DNA, as far as it was read: TGTGCCAGCAGCGTAGGAGGGGGGGCGGAGAACGAG.

This clone was counted ten times or more. The covered CDR3 bases are TGCGCCAGCAGCTGGACAGGGGAAGTGTATTCTAGCGATGAG. This encodes CASSWTGEVYSSDE. The entire CDR3 protein reads CASSWTGEVYSSDEQFF. The chain uses TRBV5-1 and TRBJ2-1; 9 positions match TRBD1. The sequenced fragment ends 3 residues before the CDR3 boundary, so the rest is inferred from the germline J gene. V shed 3 bases and J 8 bases; nucleotides not matched to a gene: 15. The CDR3 is 17 amino acids. The germline CDR1 and CDR2 sequences are SGHRS and YFSETQ. Supplemented by reference TRBV5-1 and TRBJ2-1, the full variable domain reads KAGVTQTPRYLIKTRGQQVTLSCSPISGHRSVSWYQQTPGQGLQFLFEYFSETQRNKGNFPGRFSGRQFSNSRSEMNVSTLELGDSALYLCASSWTGEVYSSDEQFFGPGTRLTVL.

The table lists this clone with a few counts. A much larger clone differs by one base, so this may be a read error. Read sequence stops 3 residues before the CDR3 end, and the germline J gene provides the missing end. This chain connects TRBV20-1 to TRBJ2-3; 7 positions agree with TRBD1. From germline, CDR1 is DFQATT and CDR2 SNEGSKA (reference sequence). The CDR3 spans 14 residues. Partial CDR3 DNA: TGCAGTGCTAGCCCTCGGACAGGCAATCAGCCG. Its protein is CSASPRTGNQP. The whole CDR3 protein is CSASPRTGNQPQYF.

This clone showed up many times. Coverage ceases 3 residues before the CDR3 finishes, and the germline J gene fills in the end. The genes are TRBV30 and TRBJ1-1, with a weak D call TRBD1 (6 bases). Germline CDR1 and CDR2: GTSNPN and SVGIG (reference sequence). V lost 5 bases and J 0 bases, leaving 10 bases between the germline ends. The CDR3 has 13 residues. The part of the CDR3 DNA that was read is TGTGCCTGGGAAACAGGGATGAACACTGAA. Translated: CAWETGMNTE. The whole CDR3 sequence is CAWETGMNTEAFF.

At least ten counts were recorded for this clone. Read data end 3 residues before the CDR3 end; the end is taken from the germline J gene. The rearrangement joins TRBV5-5 to TRBJ1-2; TRBD1 matches 8 bases. After removal of 3 bases from V and 3 bases from J, the junction contained 7 bases not matched to a gene. Germline-derived CDR1 and CDR2 are SGHKS and YYEKEE (reference sequence). The CDR3 extends over 15 amino acids. The CDR3 sequence is CASSSGQGRDYGYTF. The sequenced CDR3 bases are TGTGCCAGCAGCTCCGGACAGGGACGGGACTATGGC. Together with reference TRBV5-5 and TRBJ1-2, the CDR3 gives the full variable domain: DAGVTQSPTHLIKTRGQQVTLRCSPISGHKSVSWYQQVLGQGPQFIFQYYEKEERGRGNFPDRFSARQFPNYSSELNVNALLLGDSALYLCASSSGQGRDYGYTFGSGTRLTVV.

This clone was seen many times. The read halts 3 residues ahead of the CDR3 end, with the missing end drawn from the germline J gene. The chain recombines TRBV30 with TRBJ1-5, with D unclear. Per the germline V gene, CDR1 is GTSNPN and CDR2 is SVGIG (reference sequence). Deletions cut 2 bases from V and 0 bases from J, with 17 bases between. The CDR3 runs 17 residues. The chain's CDR3 is CAWSFPRQGLSNQPQHF. Partial CDR3 DNA: TGTGCCTGGAGTTTTCCACGGCAAGGGCTTAGCAATCAGCCC.

This clone was observed many times. The CDR3 is cut off 3 residues early in the read; its end comes from the germline J gene. This chain connects TRBV2 to TRBJ1-5, with D possibly TRBD1 on 5 matching bases. The CDR3 has 14 amino acids. V was clipped by 4 bases and J by 4 bases, with 11 bases between them. Germline V gene lookup returns CDR1 SNHLY and CDR2 FYNNEI. CDR3 loop: CASSGGLLNQPQHF. The sequenced part of the CDR3 DNA is TGTGCCAGCAGTGGGGGACTGCTAAATCAGCCC.

Ten or more counts support this clone. Read coverage stops 3 residues before the CDR3 terminus; the germline J gene supplies the remainder. V usage is TRBV5-1 and J usage is TRBJ1-4; TRBD1 matches at 10 bases. Germline values: CDR1 SGHRS, CDR2 YFSETQ. V lost 7 bases to trimming and J lost 3 bases; unmatched junction nucleotides: 9. This CDR3 comprises 16 residues. The CDR3 here is CASSRAGTGANEKLFF. CDR3 bases read: TGCGCCAGCTCCCGGGCCGGGACAGGGGCTAATGAAAAA.

In this sample, this clone turned up many times. The read finishes 3 residues shy of the CDR3 end, and the germline J gene is used to complete it. The chain combines TRBV5-1 with TRBJ1-5, with TRBD1 matching over 7 bases. V dropped 0 bases and J dropped 5; count of bases not matched to a gene: 5. Germline values: CDR1 SGHRS, CDR2 YFSETQ. This CDR3 contains 15 residues. The CDR3 protein is CASSLEGGADQPQHF. The sequenced CDR3 bases are TGCGCCAGCAGCTTGGAAGGGGGCGCAGATCAGCCC. Complete variable domain (other parts from reference TRBV5-1 and TRBJ1-5): KAGVTQTPRYLIKTRGQQVTLSCSPISGHRSVSWYQQTPGQGLQFLFEYFSETQRNKGNFPGRFSGRQFSNSRSEMNVSTLELGDSALYLCASSLEGGADQPQHFGDGTRLSIL.